Reported below is one TCR beta chain. Its antigen remains undetermined. Per-base quality was not reported, and no clone a single base away is much larger than it. The CDR3 regions of human TCRbeta chains were analyzed by immunosequencing. The original methods were these. Repertoire TCRs were matched against a reference library of SARS-CoV-2-specific TCRs generated with the MIRA antigen-specificity platform. Breadth meant the fraction of unique TCRs that were SARS-CoV-2-associated, whereas depth meant the fraction of total T cells that were SARS-CoV-2-associated. Using the MIRA data, each spike-specific TCR was mapped to the spike region that the TCR reacts to and placed in a CD4 or CD8 class. Log10-transformed breadth and depth values were compared by one-way ANOVA with Sidak's multiple comparisons tests. Sourced from immuneACCESS, this table was stored by TCRdb with only in-frame sequences that have V and J called. A share of the clones is absent; for the studies checked, an unresolved V gene accounts for under half, and the remainder has no known explanation. V, J and clone size are those of that table, while D and trimming were read from the DNA. For this sample there are 85,000 to 95,000 clones; roughly 89% appear just once. More than 7.5% of the sample belongs to the ten largest clones.

The data were obtained in a study of T cell responses to AZD1222 COVID-19 vaccine (dated by TCRdb to the early 2020s). Broadly, across the study: AZD1222 recipients given second doses at about 4 weeks or at about 12 weeks were pooled, since spike-specific TCR depth and breadth were not found to differ between the two schedules. TCR sequencing covered about 230 trial participants: nearly 210 given two doses of AZD1222 and 26 given two doses of MenACWY control vaccine. Trial participants were enrolled by age into subgroups of 18-55, 56-69 and 70-plus years, and 148, 28 and 57 TCR-sequenced participants, respectively, were included in these subgroups.

Overall results and qualifications from the work: Because no day 14 peak-response samples were available, the repertoires could be characterized only after the peak T cell response. Conclusions about previously exposed vaccinees are limited because only five or six AZD1222 recipients were SARS-CoV-2 seropositive at baseline. Participants were mostly white British and included more females than males, and it was suggested by the authors that clonal diversity may have been underestimated. Reportedly, almost half of the unique spike-specific TCRs recognized epitopes lying outside the regions that are mutated in the B.1.351 and B.1.1.7 variants. CD4 TCRs associated with the vaccine covered the entire spike protein, and the dominant responses were in regions 160-218 and 743-854. After two AZD1222 doses, both the breadth and the depth of spike-specific TCRs were significantly higher than at day 0 and than in MenACWY recipients. In the small 56-69-year group, the increase in depth fell short of significance, most likely because of low power.

This sample's time point label indicates: baseline before first vaccination. Vaccinee samples came from UK trials COV001 and COV002, including a single-blind randomized controlled phase 2/3 trial of AZD1222 (ChAdOx1 nCoV-19) in healthy adults. For TCRbeta chain sequencing, PBMC samples from trial participants were taken at day 0 and at day 28 after the second dose. From the cysteine up to the phenylalanine, the CDR3 has a length of 15 residues. Only the CDR3 DNA stays, 45 bases, in frame from base 1. V trim: 6 bases; J trim: 4 bases; unmatched bases: 12. CDR1 MNHEY and CDR2 SVGAGI were looked up in the germline V gene.

The material sequenced was peripheral blood, taken on day 0 of AZD1222 vaccination. Rearrangement joined TRBV6-5 to TRBJ2-7; 7 junctional bases match TRBD1. This clonotype was sampled from an adult in good health. The DNA sequence reads TGTGCCAGCAGACCCGGTACAGGGGATTCTTACGAGCAGTACTTC. Translated, this is CASRPGTGDSYEQYF.